One and the same sample provided the 5 T cell receptor beta chains below, sequenced in a study of shared clonotypes between healthy human individuals (dated by TCRdb to 2019 to 2021). Libraries were made using the immunoSEQ multiplex PCR assay. TCRdb retrieved this table from immuneACCESS and kept in-frame rearrangements only. Not all clones are present; in checked studies, unresolved V genes account for under half, and no reason is known for the remainder. The sample profile shows nearly 1,000,000 clones; 76% of them were found once. Of the sample, over 1.3% is held by the ten largest clones. Material for sequencing was memory CD4+ T cells sorted from blood. The cell subset or site label here, explained by the study, means: CD45RA-negative fraction. The receptor source for this set is a young man in good health.

The chain combines TRBV6-8 with TRBJ1-5, with D possibly matching TRBD1 (5 bases). V was pared by 11 bases and J by 7 bases, with 18 bases between. There are 13 residues in the CDR3. Per the germline V gene, CDR1 is MNHGY and CDR2 is SAAAGT. The CDR3: CARVGPFSQPQHF. The DNA of the CDR3 is TGTGCCCGCGTGGGACCTTTCAGCCAGCCCCAGCATTTT.

This chain connects TRBV27 to TRBJ1-2; 9 nucleotides agree with TRBD1. The CDR3 totals 14 residues. The germline gives CDR1 MNHEY, CDR2 SMNVEV (reference sequence). The J segment lost 4 bases and the V segment lost 10 bases, leaving 10 bases of the junction unmatched. The CDR3, as DNA: TGTGCCACCCGCCGGGACAGGGATACCTATGGCTACACCTTC. Protein sequence: CATRRDRDTYGYTF.

For this clone: This sample also contains other DNA sequences that code for the same CDR3. DNA of the CDR3: TGTGCCAGCAGCTTGGACACAGGACCAGCCTACGAGCAGTACTTC. As protein: CASSLDTGPAYEQYF. V usage is TRBV5-5 and J usage is TRBJ2-7, with a weak D call TRBD1 (5 bases). This CDR3 region has 15 residues. The germline gives CDR1 SGHKS, CDR2 YYEKEE (reference sequence). V lost 0 bases and J lost 2, with 12 bases in between.

The chain combines TRBV7-2 with TRBJ2-7; D gene uncertain. CDR1 and CDR2 from the germline V gene are SGHTA and FQGNSA. V was trimmed by 5 bases and J by 2 bases, leaving 13 bases between them. The length of the CDR3 is 14 residues. Here the CDR3 reads CASSRTAGTYEQYF. The DNA for the CDR3 is TGTGCCAGCAGCCGAACGGCAGGTACCTACGAGCAGTACTTC.

The chain has TRBV11-2 and TRBJ2-2; tentatively, D is TRBD1 (6 bases). Trimming removed 5 bases from V and 0 bases from J, with 13 bases in between. Germline-derived CDR1 and CDR2 are SGHAT and FQNNGV. This CDR3 spans 16 amino acids. The CDR3 sequence: CASSLNGQTNTGELFF. Here the CDR3 DNA reads TGTGCCAGCAGCCTAAATGGACAGACGAACACCGGGGAGCTGTTTTTT.